This TCR beta chain was recovered during a study of control samples from healthy donors and cancer patients. The repertoire was sequenced with immunoSEQ multiplex PCR; TCRdb's copy has only in-frame clones and lacks some. The profile shows about 180,000 clones, about 92% of them singletons. The CDR3 spans 12 residues. Germline lookup yields CDR1 PRHDT and CDR2 FYEKMQ (reference sequence). The ends were cut back, 6 bases at V and 4 bases at J, with 8 bases in the middle. Sequenced: blood. The chain has TRBV13 and TRBJ2-3; D remains ambiguous. The sequence came from a man under 40 in good health. CDR3 nucleotides: TGTGCCAGCAGTCTGGGCCCAGATACGCAGTATTTT. Its translation is CASSLGPDTQYF.